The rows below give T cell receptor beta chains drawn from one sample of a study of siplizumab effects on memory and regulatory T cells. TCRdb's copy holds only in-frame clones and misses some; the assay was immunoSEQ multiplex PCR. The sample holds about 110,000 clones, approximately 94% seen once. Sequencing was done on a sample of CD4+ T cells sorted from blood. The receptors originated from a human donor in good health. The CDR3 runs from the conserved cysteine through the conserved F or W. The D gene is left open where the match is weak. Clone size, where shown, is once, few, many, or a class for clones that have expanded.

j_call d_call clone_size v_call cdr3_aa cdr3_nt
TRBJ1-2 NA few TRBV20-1 CSARWGDGYTF TGCAGTGCTAGATGGGGAGATGGCTACACCTTC
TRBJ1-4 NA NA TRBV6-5 CASRDQETNEKLFF TGTGCCAGCAGAGATCAGGAGACTAATGAAAAACTGTTTTTT
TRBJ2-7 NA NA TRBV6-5 CASRLAGSWYEQYF TGTGCCAGCCGTTTAGCAGGGTCGTGGTACGAGCAGTACTTC
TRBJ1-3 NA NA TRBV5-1 CASSTWTDAGNTIYF TGCGCCAGCAGCACCTGGACAGATGCTGGAAACACCATATATTTT
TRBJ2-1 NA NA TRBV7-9 CASSLNVEGLEQFF TGTGCCAGCAGCTTAAATGTAGAGGGTCTTGAGCAGTTCTTC
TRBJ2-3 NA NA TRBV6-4 CASSDSNLGTDTQYF TGTGCCAGCAGTGACTCGAACCTCGGCACAGATACGCAGTATTTT
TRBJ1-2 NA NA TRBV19 CASSIDQGRGYGYTF TGTGCCAGTAGTATTGATCAGGGGCGAGGCTATGGCTACACCTTC
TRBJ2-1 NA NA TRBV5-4 CASSFGDSGYNEQFF TGTGCCAGCAGCTTTGGGGACAGCGGGTACAATGAGCAGTTCTTC
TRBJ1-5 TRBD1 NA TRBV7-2 CASSSRQGANQPQHF TGTGCCAGCAGCTCGAGACAGGGGGCGAATCAGCCCCAGCATTTT
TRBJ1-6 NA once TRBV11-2 CASSFSDDIRDRSPLHF TGTGCCAGCAGCTTCTCAGACGACATAAGGGACCGTTCACCCCTCCACTTT
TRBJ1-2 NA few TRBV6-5 CASSYEGHYGYTF TGTGCCAGCAGTTACGAGGGTCACTATGGCTACACCTTC
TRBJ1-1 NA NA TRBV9 CASSVASRNTEAFF TGTGCCAGCAGCGTAGCGAGTCGGAACACTGAAGCTTTCTTT
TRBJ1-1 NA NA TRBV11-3 CASSSGIWGTEAFF TGTGCCAGCAGCTCGGGTATATGGGGGACTGAAGCTTTCTTT
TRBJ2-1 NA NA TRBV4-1 CASSQPAGRSYNEQFF TGCGCCAGCAGCCAACCCGCGGGGAGATCCTACAATGAGCAGTTCTTC
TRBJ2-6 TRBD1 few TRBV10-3 CAIRYTPQPGTGSFGANVLTF TGTGCCATCAGGTATACCCCCCAACCCGGGACAGGGTCCTTTGGGGCCAACGTCCTGACTTTC
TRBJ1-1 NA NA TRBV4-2 CASSPGQFMNTEAFF TGTGCCAGCAGCCCCGGACAGTTCATGAACACTGAAGCTTTCTTT
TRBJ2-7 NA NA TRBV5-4 CASSLVPFSYEQYF TGTGCCAGCAGCTTGGTTCCCTTTTCCTACGAGCAGTACTTC
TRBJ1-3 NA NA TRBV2 CASTKGGNTIYF TGTGCCAGCACTAAAGGGGGAAACACCATATATTTT
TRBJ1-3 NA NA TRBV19 CASSMLAASSGNTIYF TGTGCCAGTAGTATGCTTGCAGCTTCCTCTGGAAACACCATATATTTT
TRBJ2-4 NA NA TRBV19 CASSIGQRGAKNIQYF TGTGCCAGTAGTATAGGTCAGAGGGGAGCCAAAAACATTCAGTACTTC
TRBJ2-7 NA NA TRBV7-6 CASSLNPVRDFPYEQYF TGTGCCAGCAGCTTAAATCCCGTTCGGGACTTCCCCTACGAGCAGTACTTC
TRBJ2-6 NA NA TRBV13 CASSLAGANVLTF TGTGCCAGCAGCTTAGCCGGGGCCAACGTCCTGACTTTC
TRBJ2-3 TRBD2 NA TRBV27 CASSLRTSGTDTQYF TGTGCCAGCAGTTTACGGACTAGCGGCACAGATACGCAGTATTTT
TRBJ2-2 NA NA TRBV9 CASSVVWGTGELFF TGTGCCAGCAGCGTAGTCTGGGGGACCGGGGAGCTGTTTTTT
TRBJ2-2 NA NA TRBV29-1 CSVYMRSRASNTGELFF TGCAGCGTTTATATGAGATCAAGGGCCTCGAACACCGGGGAGCTGTTTTTT
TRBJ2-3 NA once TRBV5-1 CASSLTGERTDTQYF TGCGCCAGCAGCTTGACGGGGGAGCGCACAGATACGCAGTATTTT
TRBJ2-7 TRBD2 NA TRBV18 CASSPVPGLAAYEQYF TGTGCCAGCTCACCTGTACCGGGACTAGCGGCCTACGAGCAGTACTTC
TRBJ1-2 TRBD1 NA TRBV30 CAWGTGTFTRGYTF TGTGCCTGGGGGACAGGGACCTTTACACGCGGCTACACCTTC
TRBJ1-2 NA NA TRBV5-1 CASSTTGIYGYTF TGCGCCAGCAGCACGACAGGAATCTATGGCTACACCTTC
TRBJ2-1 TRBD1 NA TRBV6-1 CASSEIGQGYNEQFF TGTGCCAGCAGTGAAATAGGACAGGGGTACAATGAGCAGTTCTTC
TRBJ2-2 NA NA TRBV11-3 CASSRVTGELFF TGTGCCAGCAGCCGGGTCACCGGGGAGCTGTTTTTT
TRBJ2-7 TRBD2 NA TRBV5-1 CASSLEGLAYEQYF TGCGCCAGCAGCTTGGAGGGACTAGCTTACGAGCAGTACTTC
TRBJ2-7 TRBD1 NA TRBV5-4 CASSLADRGYEQYF TGTGCCAGCAGCTTGGCGGACAGGGGGTACGAGCAGTACTTC
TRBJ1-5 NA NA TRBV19 CASSRMWGAGQPQHF TGTGCCAGTAGTCGTATGTGGGGGGCTGGTCAGCCCCAGCATTTT
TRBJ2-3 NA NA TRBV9 CASSVDPGEDTDTQYF TGTGCCAGCAGCGTAGATCCAGGGGAGGACACAGATACGCAGTATTTT
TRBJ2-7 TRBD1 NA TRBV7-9 CASSLQGAVSYEQYF TGTGCCAGCAGCCTACAGGGGGCCGTCTCCTACGAGCAGTACTTC
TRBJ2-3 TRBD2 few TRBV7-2 CASSSSGGFADTQYF TGTGCCAGCAGCTCTAGCGGGGGGTTCGCAGATACGCAGTATTTT
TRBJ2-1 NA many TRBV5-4 CASKLGGWGNNEQFF TGTGCCAGCAAATTGGGGGGCTGGGGGAACAATGAGCAGTTCTTC
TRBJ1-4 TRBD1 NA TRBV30 CAWSVDREVEKLFF TGTGCCTGGAGTGTGGACAGGGAAGTTGAAAAACTGTTTTTT
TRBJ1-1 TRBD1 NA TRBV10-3 CAIRRDSFTEAFF TGTGCCATCAGAAGGGACAGCTTCACTGAAGCTTTCTTT
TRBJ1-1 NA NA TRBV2 CAENRVAATEAFF TGTGCCGAAAACAGGGTGGCGGCAACTGAAGCTTTCTTT
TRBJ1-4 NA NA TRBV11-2 CASSSAGTPPLFF TGTGCCAGCAGCTCAGCGGGTACGCCACCCCTGTTTTTT
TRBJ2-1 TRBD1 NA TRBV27 CASSKQGPYNEQFF TGTGCCAGCAGTAAACAGGGGCCCTACAATGAGCAGTTCTTC
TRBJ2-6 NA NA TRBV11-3 CASSFNIGGANVLTF TGTGCCAGCAGCTTTAACATAGGTGGGGCCAACGTCCTGACTTTC
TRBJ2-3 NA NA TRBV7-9 CASSLPADTQYF TGTGCCAGCAGCTTACCTGCAGATACGCAGTATTTT
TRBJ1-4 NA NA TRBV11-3 CASSSGGAREKLFF TGTGCCAGCAGCTCCGGGGGGGCTAGGGAAAAACTGTTTTTT
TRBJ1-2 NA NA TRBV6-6 CASRRGTWGYTF TGTGCCAGCAGACGGGGGACATGGGGCTACACCTTC
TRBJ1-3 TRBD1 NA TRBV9 CASSAGAGGSGNTIYF TGTGCCAGCAGCGCGGGGGCAGGGGGCTCTGGAAACACCATATATTTT
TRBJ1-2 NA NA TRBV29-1 CSVALLGGRSNYGYTF TGCAGCGTTGCCTTGTTGGGGGGCAGGTCTAACTATGGCTACACCTTC
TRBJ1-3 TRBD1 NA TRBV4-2 CASSQGGQGAGNTIYF TGTGCCAGCAGCCAAGGAGGCCAGGGGGCGGGAAACACCATATATTTT
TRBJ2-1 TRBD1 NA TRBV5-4 CASSWTGQQFF TGTGCCAGCAGCTGGACAGGGCAGCAGTTCTTC